The present T cell receptor (beta chain) was sequenced within a study of T cell repertoires in cytomegalovirus infection (dated by TCRdb to the late 2010s). Study-wide context: Recently identified HLA-C-restricted CMV epitopes, whose presentation resists viral immunomodulation, were targeted by peptide stimulations together with well-studied HLA-B-restricted epitopes. The HLA type of each donor mattered for the analysis, because public TCR beta signatures pointed to carriage of CMV infection along with the matching HLA type.

On this clonotype itself: The clone's antigen remains unknown. The input lacks base qualities; no much larger clone sits a single base away.

CDR1 is given as SEHNR and CDR2 as FQNEAQ, both from the germline V gene (reference sequence). V is trimmed back by 1 base and J by 4 bases, and the junction contains 4 bases that no gene match accounts for. The CDR3 covers 15 residues, taking in both the cysteine and the phenylalanine. Only the CDR3 portion is preserved as DNA: 45 bases, with reading frame beginning at the first base. The sequencing machine was an Illumina HiSeq 1500. Clones were called with MiXCR by TCRdb after fastp trimmed the public reads at Q25, and only in-frame beta chains were retained. Duplicate CDR3 protein sequences are folded into a single record with the most common DNA and genes. The sample table contains fewer than 150,000 distinct CDR3 sequences; only one count was recorded for over 30% of them. The ten largest make up around 41% of the sample. The intended sense of this specimen's treatment or condition label: in vitro stimulation with specific CMV peptide epitopes to enrich CMV-specific T cells.

Here is what the overall study found, with its caveats: In the ex vivo response, HLA-C-restricted CMV-specific TCR beta clonotypes were dominant, and in two of eight donors the single most frequent clonotype came from this HLA-C-restricted group. Cumulative frequency of public TCR beta family members discriminated carriers of CMV infection plus the relevant HLA type in this cohort and an independent approximately 350-donor cohort.

The sequence links TRBV7-9 to TRBJ2-7, with TRBD2 matching 10 junction bases. The source of this sequence is a human donor in good health (CMV status not recorded). Some clones in this sample may be carry-over from other donors' samples. Specimen: CD8+ T cells from cultured PBMCs, collected from culture after CMV antigen stimulation. The CDR3 region: CASSLVLAGAYEQYF. The base sequence is TGTGCCAGCAGCTTAGTGCTAGCGGGGGCGTACGAGCAGTACTTC.